This T cell receptor (beta chain) was recovered during a study of T-cell reconstitution after alpha-beta-depleted transplantation in children. General observations from the study: The high TCRbeta diversity at day 60 in some patients came from surviving recipient T cells and thymic progenitors. Where alpha-beta T cells came from about two months after transplant was reportedly several hundred expanded graft clones. Counts and diversity of T cells one year after transplant came mostly from newly produced T cells.

The library targeted TCRbeta and was prepared with unique molecular identifiers. TCRdb processed the PCR reads anew with MiXCR; each CDR3 protein has one entry. This table has about 510,000 distinct CDR3 sequences, over 9.5% appearing once. This clonotype has a count of ten or more. Its antigen is unknown. The CDR3 is made up of 16 amino acids. J gave up 1 base and V 4 bases, and 7 bases lay outside the gene matches. CDR1 is MDHEN, CDR2 SYDVKM, per germline. This sequence joins TRBV28 and TRBJ2-5; TRBD2 matches at 9 bases. The clonotype comes from a female patient aged 2-9 years who had a stem cell transplant for aplastic anemia, so the T cells may come from the graft donor. The sequencing used PBMCs, mostly from graft donor cells, collected 180 days after TCRalphabeta/CD19-depleted stem cell transplant. In DNA, the CDR3 is TGTGCCAGCAGTTATGGGGCTAGCGGGACCCAAGAGACCCAGTACTTC. The encoded protein is CASSYGASGTQETQYF.